The source of this TCR beta chain is a study of control samples from healthy donors and cancer patients. CDR1 and CDR2 (germline): SNHLY, FYNNEI. CDR3 size: 16 residues. Between the trimmed V and J ends, which lost 4 bases and 1 base, there was a span of 14 bases. TCRdb's copy holds only in-frame clones and misses some; the assay was immunoSEQ multiplex PCR. The data hold 200,000 to 250,000 clones, with 85% to 95% observed a single time. The chain combines TRBV2 with TRBJ1-5; a possible D gene is TRBD1 (5 bases). The sequence derives from a man aged 50-59 years in good health. The specimen sequenced was blood. CDR3 sequence: CASSVQGKMSNQPQHF. As DNA, the CDR3 is TGTGCCAGCAGTGTTCAGGGTAAAATGAGCAATCAGCCCCAGCATTTT.